This T cell receptor beta chain was sequenced during a study of blood T cell repertoires in COVID-19. Across the whole study: Collection of acute and convalescent COVID-19 samples took place in the United States, Italy and Spain. PBMCs, B-cell-depleted T cells, or T cells provided the cDNA or gDNA that made up the material.

J gave up 6 bases and V 1 base, and 3 bases lay outside the gene matches. The CDR3 spans 14 residues. Germline CDR1 reads SGHTS; CDR2 reads YDEGEE. Authors' methods: Estimation of nucleated cell counts was performed using reference gene primer amplification. Some clones are missing from TCRdb's copy, which holds only in-frame ones; the method was immunoSEQ multiplex PCR. V, J and clone size reflect that table, while D and trimming were determined from the DNA. This table holds a few hundred thousand clones, around 90% found once. Sequencing was carried out using peripheral blood. This rearrangement joins TRBV5-8 to TRBJ2-5; 10 bases align to TRBD2. This receptor was taken from a man aged 40-49 years with acute or convalescent COVID-19. The CDR3 region has the DNA TGTGCCAGCAGCTTGCAACTAGCGGGAAAGACCCAGTACTTC. Encoded protein: CASSLQLAGKTQYF.